This T cell receptor (beta chain) was sequenced for a study of memory CD4+ T cells and cytomegalovirus serostatus. Findings of the study overall: CD4+ memory repertoires contained about 40% of the 164 reported CMV TCRbeta sequences.

The sort gate was single viable CD3+CD4+CD8-CD45RO+ cells for memory CD4+ T cells. Serum IgG to CMV pp150, pp28, p38 and p52 defined serostatus. Positive selection with CD4 microbeads enriched total CD4+ T cells. CDR1 is LNHDA, CDR2 SQIVND, per germline (reference sequence). After removal of 9 bases from V and 3 bases from J, the junction contained 8 bases not matched to a gene. CDR3 size: 15 residues. Repertoires were generated with immunoSEQ multiplex PCR, while TCRdb's copy carries only in-frame clones and drops some. Of about 40,000 clones listed, 65% to 80% are singletons. To note about this clone: Its target is not known.

The V call is TRBV19, the J call TRBJ1-6, with 7 nucleotides matching TRBD1. This clonotype originated in an adult in good health and CMV-seronegative. Sequenced input: memory CD4+ T cells from blood. The CDR3 spells CASTGQRHYNSPLHF. For the CDR3, the DNA is TGTGCCAGCACGGGACAGAGACACTATAATTCACCCCTCCACTTT.